These T cell receptor beta chains were read from a single sample in a study of T-cell reconstitution after alpha-beta-depleted transplantation in children. MiXCR, run by TCRdb on the PCR reads, gives a single entry per CDR3 protein. The sample consists of 550,000 to 800,000 distinct CDR3 sequences, roughly 14% of them appearing once. The source material was PBMCs, sampled before TCRalphabeta/CD19-depleted stem cell transplant. All receptors derive from a girl aged 2 to 9 with congenital amegakaryocytic thrombocytopenia, due to receive a stem cell transplant. The CDR3 runs from the conserved cysteine through the conserved F or W.

>TRBV7-4
CASSLPSRQGMTGLAGIHSYEQYF
>TRBV3-1
CASSQDWREGLNTGELFF
>TRBV20-1
CSAPRLAGVHNEQFF
>TRBV20-1
CSARDARFGEQFF
>TRBV27
CASSLYSGRAAEQFF
>TRBV7-6
CASSPRASASYEQYF
>TRBV5-1
CASSSTIHRDSYTDTQYF
>TRBV5-1
CASSLGTSGYSYNEQFF
>TRBV5-1
CASSLARGLAREQFF
>TRBV7-6
CASSLDSGRSYNEQFF
>TRBV5-1
CASSLGHASSYEQYF
>TRBV5-1
CASRGQGGGYGYTF
>TRBV7-2
CASSLDSGNSYEQYF
>TRBV6-5
CASISRGSYNEQFF
>TRBV5-1
CASREERESSYEQYF
>TRBV6-2/TRBV6-3
CASSYSSSRLSYEQYF
>TRBV5-1
CASNGRSRDITYNEQFF
>TRBV7-9
CASSQRTGLTQYF
>TRBV29-1
CSGDRGRDEAFF
>TRBV7-2
CASSLASGSNNEQYF
>TRBV7-6
CASSPVFSLNEQFF
>TRBV6-2/TRBV6-3
CASSSPPSGSSEQFF
>TRBV5-1
CASSSGQMAYEQYF
>TRBV18
CASSPPGHEETQYF
>TRBV11-3
CASSLGGTGAHNEQFF
>TRBV20-1
CSASRTGYNEQFF
>TRBV29-1
CSVDDSYEQYF
>TRBV4-2
CASSQNIARQLNTEAFF
>TRBV5-6
CASSPSPAAYNEQFF
>TRBV10-1
CASSDPRGPGNRDTQYF
>TRBV7-2
CASSPRAGQGSTEAFF